A single sample is the source of the 27 T cell receptor beta chains below, sequenced in a study of naive and memory T cell subsets. The SP2 primer and nested alpha and beta constant region primers amplified ligated cDNA in four rounds. MiXCR, run by TCRdb on the 5' RACE reads, gives a single entry per CDR3 protein. The data contain tens of thousands of distinct CDR3 sequences, about 7.1% of them singletons. An oligonucleotide containing a UMI was ligated to the 3' end of TCR cDNA. These receptor sequences come from a female donor in good health.

This clonotype was observed at least ten times. V gene TRBV4-2 combines with J gene TRBJ2-3, with 8 bases identical to TRBD2. The CDR3 runs 16 residues. V shed 3 bases, J shed 2 bases, and the junction held 7 bases outside the gene matches. In germline, CDR1 is LGHNA, CDR2 YNFKEQ. CDR3 region: CASSHTGGVDTDTQYF. CDR3 DNA: TGTGCCAGCAGCCATACCGGGGGGGTCGACACAGATACGCAGTATTTT.

This clonotype was detected only a few times. J is TRBJ2-7 and V is TRBV27; 7 positions agree with TRBD1. The CDR3 runs 14 residues. Per the germline V gene, CDR1 is MNHEY and CDR2 is SMNVEV (reference sequence). J gave up 4 bases and V 4 bases, and 7 bases lay outside the gene matches. This chain's CDR3 is CASSYRGQSYEQYF. As DNA, the CDR3 is TGTGCCAGCAGTTACAGGGGACAAAGTTACGAGCAGTACTTC.

The chain recombines TRBV29-1 with TRBJ2-5; D is ambiguous. The CDR3 contains 12 residues. The germline V and J ends were trimmed by 4 bases and 2 bases, with 8 bases remaining between them. CDR1 and CDR2 from the germline V gene are SQVTM and ANQGSEA. The CDR3 region is CSVVFGQETQYF. The DNA for the CDR3 is TGCAGCGTTGTTTTCGGACAAGAGACCCAGTACTTC.

The sample holds a few counts of this clonotype. The V and J genes are TRBV7-8 and TRBJ2-7, with 8 bases matching TRBD1. Losses at the gene ends were 3 bases for V and 2 bases for J; bases not matched to a gene: 3. The CDR3 is 14 residues long. From germline, CDR1 is SGHVS and CDR2 FQNEAQ. As DNA, the CDR3 is TGTGCCAGCAGCTTCAGGGGGCCGACCTACGAGCAGTACTTC. Amino acids: CASSFRGPTYEQYF.

V and J are TRBV5-1 and TRBJ2-1; 9 bases agree with TRBD1. From germline, CDR1 is SGHRS and CDR2 YFSETQ. The V gene end was trimmed by 2 bases and the J gene end by 1 base; junction bases not matched to a gene: 7. The CDR3 is made up of 17 amino acids. For the CDR3, the DNA is TGCGCCAGCAGCTTAAAGGGACAGGGAATATCCTACAATGAGCAGTTCTTC. Its protein is CASSLKGQGISYNEQFF.

This clonotype was observed at least ten times. The chain joins TRBV6-5 to TRBJ1-1; D is perhaps TRBD1 (6 bases). Trimming cost V 5 bases and J 1 base, with 20 bases left between them. This CDR3 has 17 residues. Germline CDR1 is MNHEY and CDR2 is SVGAGI. The CDR3 DNA sequence: TGTGCCAGCAGTCGAGCTGATACAGGGTGGGGGAACACTGAAGCTTTCTTT. Translation gives CASSRADTGWGNTEAFF.

The chain is built from TRBV7-2 and TRBJ1-1, with 7 bases lining up with TRBD1. This CDR3 has 14 amino acids. CDR1 is SGHTA, CDR2 FQGNSA, per germline. Trimming cost V 3 bases and J 6 bases; bases outside gene matches: 7. The CDR3 coding sequence is TGTGCCAGCAGCTTCCAACCGGGACAGCCTGAAGCTTTCTTT. It codes for CASSFQPGQPEAFF.

The chain couples TRBV4-3 to TRBJ2-3; the D is unclear. Trimming removed 0 bases at V and 5 bases at J, with 12 bases between. This CDR3 region has 15 residues. Germline V gene sequence: CDR1 LGHNA, CDR2 YSLEER. CDR3 in DNA: TGCGCCAGCAGCCAAGATTCCAGGACGGGAGATACGCAGTATTTT. It specifies CASSQDSRTGDTQYF.

This clonotype was seen a few times. The chain carries TRBV6-6 and TRBJ2-2, with 7 bases aligning to TRBD1. Unmatched junction bases numbered 7, after V lost 6 bases and J lost 6 bases. There are 14 residues in the CDR3. Germline CDR1 is MNHNY and CDR2 is SVGAGI (reference sequence). CDR3 region: CASRDRVGAGELFF. DNA of the CDR3: TGTGCCAGCAGAGACAGGGTCGGGGCCGGGGAGCTGTTTTTT.

Regarding this clonotype: Germline and junction disagree at one end, which may indicate a read error. The rearrangement uses TRBV20-1 and TRBJ1-2, with D hard to call. Germline CDR1 reads DFQATT; CDR2 reads SNEGSKA (reference sequence). The CDR3 loop spans 14 amino acids. In DNA, the CDR3 is TGCAGTGCTAGAGATCGGAGGGCTAACTATGGCGACACCTTC. Translation gives CSARDRRANYGDTF.

The rearrangement joins TRBV20-1 to TRBJ2-1; no definite D call. The V and J ends lost 2 bases and 6 bases respectively, with 14 bases between them. Germline assignment: CDR1 DFQATT and CDR2 SNEGSKA (reference sequence). The CDR3 spans 14 residues. The CDR3 DNA is TGCAGTGCTAGAAGGGCTACGTCCGCCAATGAGCAGTTCTTC. It translates to CSARRATSANEQFF.

This clonotype was recorded many times. In DNA, the CDR3 is TGTGCCAGCAAAGACGGGACTAAAAGCACAGATACGCAGTATTTT. Translated, it gives CASKDGTKSTDTQYF. The chain recombines TRBV6-6 with TRBJ2-3; 7 positions match TRBD2. Trimming removed 7 bases from V and 0 bases from J; junction bases left unmatched: 7. This CDR3 is 15 amino acids long. Germline V lookup: CDR1 MNHNY, CDR2 SVGAGI (reference sequence).

This clonotype has only a few counts. This chain joins TRBV4-1 and TRBJ2-1; possible D gene TRBD2, 7 bases. Trimming removed 0 bases at V and 9 bases at J, with 21 bases between. Germline CDR1 and CDR2: MGHRA and YSYEKL. This CDR3 contains 17 residues. CDR3 protein: CASSQDQIRGAGGEQFF. CDR3 DNA sequence: TGCGCCAGCAGCCAAGATCAGATTCGGGGGGCAGGTGGTGAGCAGTTCTTC.

Comments on this clonotype: Since a much larger clone is just one base distant, this may be a read error. V and J are TRBV2 and TRBJ2-2; the match to TRBD1 covers 12 bases. The ends lost 8 bases at V and 6 bases at J; junction bases unmatched: 4. CDR3 length: 14 residues. In germline, CDR1 is SNHLY, CDR2 FYNNEI. The CDR3 loop reads CASEGTGGSGELFF. In DNA, the CDR3 is TGTGCCAGCGAAGGGACAGGGGGCTCCGGGGAGCTGTTTTTT.

This clonotype was observed at least ten times. The V gene is TRBV7-9, the J gene TRBJ1-6, with D tentatively TRBD1 (6 bases). With 5 bases removed from V and 7 bases from J, the gap between germline ends came to 15 bases. Germline CDR1 and CDR2: SEHNR and FQNEAQ (reference sequence). The CDR3 extends over 15 amino acids. Here the CDR3 reads CASSPWTAENSPLHF. The DNA for the CDR3 is TGTGCCAGCAGCCCCTGGACAGCAGAGAATTCACCCCTCCACTTT.

This clonotype came up a few times. The chain carries TRBV12-3 or TRBV12-4 and TRBJ2-1, with 7 bases lining up with TRBD1. The CDR3 totals 15 residues. V lost 10 bases, J lost 5 bases, and 14 bases stayed unmatched. CDR3 in DNA: TGTGCCACCACCCCCGGGACAGCACCGAACAATGAGCAGTTCTTC. Protein: CATTPGTAPNNEQFF.

The sample holds a few counts of this clonotype. The chain is built from TRBV6-1 and TRBJ1-2; D is ambiguous. V dropped 1 base and J dropped 4 bases, with 13 bases sitting between them. This CDR3 is built from 15 residues. CDR1 and CDR2 (germline): MNHNS, SASEGT. Here the CDR3 reads CASSEVVSRVYGYTF. CDR3 in DNA: TGTGCCAGCAGTGAAGTCGTTTCGCGTGTCTATGGCTACACCTTC.

This clonotype was seen many times. V and J are TRBV12-3 or TRBV12-4 and TRBJ2-2; a weak D match, TRBD1 (6 bases). V lost 6 bases, J lost 6 bases, and 14 bases lay in between. This CDR3 has 14 residues. CDR3 coding DNA: TGTGCCAGCAGGCGAGACCAGGGGCCCGGGGAGCTGTTTTTT. Translated: CASRRDQGPGELFF.

The chain joins TRBV11-2 to TRBJ2-7; no firm D call. This CDR3 region has 14 residues. Germline assignment: CDR1 SGHAT and CDR2 FQNNGV. With 1 base removed from V and 4 bases from J, the gap between germline ends came to 11 bases. In DNA form, the CDR3 reads TGTGCCAGCAGCTTAGTTGGGAATAAGTACGAGCAGTACTTC. Its protein is CASSLVGNKYEQYF.

Many counts were recorded for this clonotype. The genes are TRBV5-1 and TRBJ1-2; D gene ambiguous. With 3 bases removed from V and 3 bases from J, the gap between germline ends came to 12 bases. The germline V gene has CDR1 SGHRS and CDR2 YFSETQ. The CDR3 contains 14 residues. The CDR3 DNA is TGCGCCAGCAGCTATGAAGAGGGATACTATGGCTACACCTTC. Amino acids: CASSYEEGYYGYTF. Complete variable domain (other parts from reference TRBV5-1 and TRBJ1-2): KAGVTQTPRYLIKTRGQQVTLSCSPISGHRSVSWYQQTPGQGLQFLFEYFSETQRNKGNFPGRFSGRQFSNSRSEMNVSTLELGDSALYLCASSYEEGYYGYTFGSGTRLTVV.

A few counts support this clonotype. The chain carries TRBV7-2 and TRBJ2-1, with D uncertain. Germline V gene data show CDR1 as SGHTA and CDR2 as FQGNSA. CDR3 size: 14 residues. V gave up 9 bases and J gave up 4 bases, with 16 bases separating them. DNA for the CDR3: TGTGCCAGTCTTGGAGACCAGGTTTACAATGAGCAGTTCTTC. Translated, it gives CASLGDQVYNEQFF.

This clonotype turned up a few times. The J gene is TRBJ1-2, the V gene TRBV12-3 or TRBV12-4; TRBD1 is a possible D gene (6 bases). The CDR3 is made up of 12 amino acids. V dropped 6 bases and J dropped 4 bases, with 9 bases sitting between them. CDR3 nucleotides: TGTGCCAGCAGCCTGACAGGCTATGGCTACACCTTC. Amino acid sequence: CASSLTGYGYTF.

This clonotype was picked up many times. V gene TRBV3-1 combines with J gene TRBJ1-1; D is undetermined. The ends were cut back, 1 base at V and 3 bases at J, with 3 bases in the middle. Germline CDR1 LGHDT, CDR2 YNNKEL (reference sequence). The CDR3 runs 12 residues. The CDR3 protein is CASSQVDTEAFF. DNA of the CDR3: TGTGCCAGCAGCCAAGTTGACACTGAAGCTTTCTTT.

There are a few counts of this clonotype. The chain joins TRBV6-5 to TRBJ1-2, with 7 bases aligning to TRBD1. J gave up 8 bases and V 4 bases, and 10 bases lay outside the gene matches. The CDR3 spans 14 residues. The V gene's germline CDR1 is MNHEY and CDR2 SVGAGI. CDR3 loop: CASSSNTGARGYTF. CDR3 nucleotides: TGTGCCAGCAGTTCCAATACAGGGGCGCGAGGCTACACCTTC.

This clonotype was recorded at least ten times. V gene TRBV2 combines with J gene TRBJ1-2; D possibly corresponds to TRBD1 (5 bases). V lost 7 bases to trimming and J lost 0 bases, with 9 bases between them. The V gene's germline CDR1 is SNHLY and CDR2 FYNNEI. This CDR3 is 13 amino acids long. CDR3 bases: TGTGCCAGCAAGGGGAGTTCTAACTATGGCTACACCTTC. It yields the protein CASKGSSNYGYTF.

This clonotype was counted ten times or more. The chain recombines TRBV7-9 with TRBJ1-1; the match to TRBD1 covers 7 bases. After removal of 7 bases from V and 5 bases from J, the junction contained 13 bases not matched to a gene. CDR1 and CDR2 (germline): SEHNR, FQNEAQ (reference sequence). This CDR3 is 15 amino acids long. Here the CDR3 reads CASTKFQTGITEAFF. The DNA of the CDR3 is TGTGCCAGCACGAAGTTCCAGACAGGGATAACTGAAGCTTTCTTT.

The CDR3 DNA sequence: TGTGCCACCAGCCCGGGCGGCGGGAGCAACTACAATGAGCAGTTCTTC. Protein product: CATSPGGGSNYNEQFF. The V and J genes are TRBV15 and TRBJ2-1, with 7 bases identical to TRBD2. This CDR3 spans 16 amino acids. Trimming at V came to 5 bases and at J to 3 bases, leaving 10 bases not matched to a gene. CDR1 and CDR2 from the germline V gene are LNHNV and YYDKDF (reference sequence).